This T cell receptor beta chain was observed in a study of CXCR3-negative and CXCR3-positive naive CD8 T cells. The wider study: For each library, about 1.5 +/- 0.3 million TRB reads were obtained, about 135 million in total. Regarding the study as a whole: Comparison of naive cells showed more hydrophobic TRB CDR3s in CXCR3-positive than in CXCR3-negative naive cells. For the naive subsets, surface CD5 was similar, and TCR strength was inferred from TRB CDR3 properties. Both naive subsets had comparably high diversity; memory CD8+ cells much lower.

Per CD8+ T cell subset, triplicate sorts of approximately 290,000 cells each were done. Germline CDR1 SQVTM, CDR2 ANQGSEA. The CDR3 has 12 amino acids. Worth noting for this clonotype: Its antigen is still unknown.

TRB cDNA libraries were made by UMI-labeled 5' RACE. TCRdb re-called the 5' RACE reads; every CDR3 protein appears as one record, without DNA. Seen in this sample are around 88,000 distinct CDR3 sequences; the ten most common clones hold less than 0.85%. This sequence originates from a human donor in good health. Some clones in this sample may be carry-over from other donors' samples. Specimen: naive CXCR3+ CD8+ T cells from blood. Specified subset: CD45RO-CCR7+CD27+CD95- naive CD8+ T cells expressing CXCR3 (TNR3+). The gene calls are TRBV29-1 and TRBJ1-4; TCRdb calls TRBD1, which cannot be checked without DNA. This CDR3 is CSFTGFDEKLFF.